This TCR beta chain was captured in a study of blood T cell repertoires in COVID-19. Trimming pared 3 bases from V and 0 bases from J, leaving 5 bases between. CDR1 SGHTA and CDR2 FQGTGA come from the germline V gene. This CDR3 is built from 14 residues. Original analysis: Amplification of reference gene primers provided the estimated nucleated cell counts. Repertoires were generated with immunoSEQ multiplex PCR, while TCRdb's copy carries only in-frame clones and drops some. V, J and clone size are those of that table, while D and trimming were read from the DNA. The repertoire holds over 200,000 clones, with around 92% as singletons. Patients from Seattle were sampled longitudinally, starting during active infection.

The chain couples TRBV7-3 to TRBJ2-2; no firm D call. The sequence was collected from a young adult with COVID-19, enrolled during active disease. Sequenced material: peripheral blood. For the CDR3, the DNA is TGTGCCAGCAGCTTTCAGGCGAACACCGGGGAGCTGTTTTTT. Translated: CASSFQANTGELFF.